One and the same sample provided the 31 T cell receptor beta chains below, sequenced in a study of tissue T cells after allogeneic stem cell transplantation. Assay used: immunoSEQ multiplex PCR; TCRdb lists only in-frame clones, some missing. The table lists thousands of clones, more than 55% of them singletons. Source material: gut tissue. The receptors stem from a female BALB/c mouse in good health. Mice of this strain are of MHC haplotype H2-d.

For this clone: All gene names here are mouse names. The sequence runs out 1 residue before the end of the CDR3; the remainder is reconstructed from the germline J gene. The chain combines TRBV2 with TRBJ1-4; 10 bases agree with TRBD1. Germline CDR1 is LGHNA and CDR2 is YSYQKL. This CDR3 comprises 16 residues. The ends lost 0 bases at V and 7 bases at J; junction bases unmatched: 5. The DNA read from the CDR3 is TGTGCCAGCAGCCAAGATCAGGGGACAGGGGCCGAAAGATTATTT. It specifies CASSQDQGTGAERLF. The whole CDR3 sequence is CASSQDQGTGAERLFF.

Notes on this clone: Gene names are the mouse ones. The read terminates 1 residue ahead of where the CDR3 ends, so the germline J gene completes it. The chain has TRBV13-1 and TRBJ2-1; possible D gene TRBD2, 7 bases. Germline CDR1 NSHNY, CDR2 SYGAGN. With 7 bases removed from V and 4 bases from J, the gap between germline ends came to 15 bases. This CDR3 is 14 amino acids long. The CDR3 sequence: CASAGGWGYAEQFF. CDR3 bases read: TGTGCCAGCGCCGGGGGCTGGGGGTATGCTGAGCAGTTC.

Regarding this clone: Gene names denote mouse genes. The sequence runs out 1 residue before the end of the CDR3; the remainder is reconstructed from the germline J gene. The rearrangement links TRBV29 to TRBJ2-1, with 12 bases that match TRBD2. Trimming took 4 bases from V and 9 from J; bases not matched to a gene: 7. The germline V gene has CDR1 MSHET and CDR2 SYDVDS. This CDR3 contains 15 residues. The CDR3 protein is CASSSPGLGGLEQFF. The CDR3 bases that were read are TGTGCTAGCAGTTCCCCGGGACTGGGGGGCCTTGAGCAGTTC.

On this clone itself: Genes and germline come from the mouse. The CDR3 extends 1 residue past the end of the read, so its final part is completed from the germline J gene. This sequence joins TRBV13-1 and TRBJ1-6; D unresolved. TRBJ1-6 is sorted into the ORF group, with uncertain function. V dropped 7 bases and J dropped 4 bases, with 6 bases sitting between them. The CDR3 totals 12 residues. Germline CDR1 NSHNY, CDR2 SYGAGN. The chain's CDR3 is CASSKYNSPLYF. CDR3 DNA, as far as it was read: TGTGCCAGCTCAAAATATAATTCGCCCCTCTAC.

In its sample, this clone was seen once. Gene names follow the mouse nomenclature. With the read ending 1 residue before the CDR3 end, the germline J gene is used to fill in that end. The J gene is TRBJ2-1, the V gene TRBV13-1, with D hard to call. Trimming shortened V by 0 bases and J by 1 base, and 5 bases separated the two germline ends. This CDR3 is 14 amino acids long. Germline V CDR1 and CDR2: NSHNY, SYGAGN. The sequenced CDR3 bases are TGTGCCAGCAGTGATGAGGAAAACTATGCTGAGCAGTTC. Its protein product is CASSDEENYAEQF. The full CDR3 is CASSDEENYAEQFF.

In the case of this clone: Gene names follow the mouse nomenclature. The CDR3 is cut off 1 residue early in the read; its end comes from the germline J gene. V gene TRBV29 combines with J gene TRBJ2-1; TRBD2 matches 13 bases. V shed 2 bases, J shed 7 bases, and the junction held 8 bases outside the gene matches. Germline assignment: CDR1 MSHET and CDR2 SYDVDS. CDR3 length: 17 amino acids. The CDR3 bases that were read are TGTGCTAGCAGTTTAGAAGGACTGGGGGGGCTTGAGGCTGAGCAGTTC. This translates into CASSLEGLGGLEAEQF. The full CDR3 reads CASSLEGLGGLEAEQFF.

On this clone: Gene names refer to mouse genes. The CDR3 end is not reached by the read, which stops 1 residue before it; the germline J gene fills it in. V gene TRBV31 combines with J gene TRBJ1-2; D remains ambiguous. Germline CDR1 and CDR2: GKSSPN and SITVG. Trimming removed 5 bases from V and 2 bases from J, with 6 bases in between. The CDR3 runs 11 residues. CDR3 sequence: CAWEINSDYTF. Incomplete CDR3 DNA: TGTGCCTGGGAGATTAACTCCGACTACACC.

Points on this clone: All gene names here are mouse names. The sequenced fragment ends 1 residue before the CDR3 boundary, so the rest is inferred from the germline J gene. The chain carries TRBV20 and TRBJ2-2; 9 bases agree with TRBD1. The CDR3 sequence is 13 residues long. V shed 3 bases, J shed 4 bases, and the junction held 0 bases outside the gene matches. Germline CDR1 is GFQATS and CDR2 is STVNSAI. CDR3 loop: CGARQGATGQLYF. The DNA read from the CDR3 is TGTGGTGCTAGACAGGGGGCCACCGGGCAGCTCTAC.

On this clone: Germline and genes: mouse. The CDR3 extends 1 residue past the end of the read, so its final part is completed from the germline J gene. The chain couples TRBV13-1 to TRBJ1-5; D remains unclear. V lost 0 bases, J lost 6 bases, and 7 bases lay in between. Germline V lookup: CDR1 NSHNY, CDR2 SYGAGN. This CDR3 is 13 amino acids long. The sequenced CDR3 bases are TGTGCCAGCAGTGATGTGGCAGCCCAGGCTCCGCTT. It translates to CASSDVAAQAPL. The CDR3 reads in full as CASSDVAAQAPLF.

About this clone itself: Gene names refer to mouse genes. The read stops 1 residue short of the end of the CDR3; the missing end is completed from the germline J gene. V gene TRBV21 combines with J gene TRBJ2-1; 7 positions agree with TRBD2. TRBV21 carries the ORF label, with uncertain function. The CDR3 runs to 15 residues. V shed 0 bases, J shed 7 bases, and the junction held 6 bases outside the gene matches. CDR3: CASSQSLLGVAEQFF. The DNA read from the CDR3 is TGTGCTAGCAGTCAATCGCTCCTGGGGGTGGCTGAGCAGTTC.

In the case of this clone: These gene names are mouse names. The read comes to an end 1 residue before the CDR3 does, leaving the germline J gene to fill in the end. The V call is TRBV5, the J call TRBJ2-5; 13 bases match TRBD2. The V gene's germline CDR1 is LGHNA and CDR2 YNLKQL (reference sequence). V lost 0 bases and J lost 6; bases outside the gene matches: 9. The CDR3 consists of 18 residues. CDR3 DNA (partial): TGTGCCAGCAGCCAAGATCCGGGACTGGGGGGGAGGAGGGACACCCAGTAC. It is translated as CASSQDPGLGGRRDTQY. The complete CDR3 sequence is CASSQDPGLGGRRDTQYF.

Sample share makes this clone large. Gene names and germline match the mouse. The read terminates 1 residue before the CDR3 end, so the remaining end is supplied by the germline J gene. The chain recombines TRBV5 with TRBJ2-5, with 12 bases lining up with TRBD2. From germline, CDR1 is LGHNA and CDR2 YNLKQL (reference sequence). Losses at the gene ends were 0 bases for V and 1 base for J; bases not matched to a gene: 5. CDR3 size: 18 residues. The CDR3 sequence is CASSQESRLGGHQDTQYF. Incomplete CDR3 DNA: TGTGCCAGCAGCCAAGAGTCCCGACTGGGGGGGCACCAAGACACCCAGTAC.

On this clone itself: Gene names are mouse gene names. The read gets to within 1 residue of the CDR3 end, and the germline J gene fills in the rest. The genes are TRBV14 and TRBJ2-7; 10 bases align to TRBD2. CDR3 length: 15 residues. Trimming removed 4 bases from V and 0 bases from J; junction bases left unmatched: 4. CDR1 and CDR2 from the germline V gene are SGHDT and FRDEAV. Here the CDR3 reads CASSILGGSSYEQYF. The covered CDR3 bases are TGTGCCAGCAGTATACTGGGGGGGAGCTCCTATGAACAGTAC.

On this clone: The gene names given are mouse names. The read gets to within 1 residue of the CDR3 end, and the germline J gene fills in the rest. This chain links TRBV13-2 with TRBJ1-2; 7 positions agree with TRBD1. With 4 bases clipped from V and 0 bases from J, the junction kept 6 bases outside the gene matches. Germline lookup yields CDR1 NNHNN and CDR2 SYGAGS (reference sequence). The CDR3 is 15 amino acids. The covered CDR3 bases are TGTGCCAGCGGTCCTCGGGACAGAACAAACTCCGACTACACC. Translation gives CASGPRDRTNSDYT. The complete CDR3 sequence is CASGPRDRTNSDYTF.

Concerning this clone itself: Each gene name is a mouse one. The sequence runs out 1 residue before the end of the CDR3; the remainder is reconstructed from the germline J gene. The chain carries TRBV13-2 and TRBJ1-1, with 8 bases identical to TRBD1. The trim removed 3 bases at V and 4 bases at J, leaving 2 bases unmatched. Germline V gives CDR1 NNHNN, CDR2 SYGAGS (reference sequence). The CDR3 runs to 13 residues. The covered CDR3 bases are TGTGCCAGCGGTGGGACAGGGACCACAGAAGTCTTC. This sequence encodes CASGGTGTTEVF. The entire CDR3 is CASGGTGTTEVFF.

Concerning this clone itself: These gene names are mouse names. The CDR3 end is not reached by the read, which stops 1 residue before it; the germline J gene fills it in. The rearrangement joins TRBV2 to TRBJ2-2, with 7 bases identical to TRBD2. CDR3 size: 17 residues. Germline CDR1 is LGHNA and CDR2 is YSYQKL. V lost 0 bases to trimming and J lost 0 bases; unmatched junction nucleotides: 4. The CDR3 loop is CASSQEVLGANTGQLYF. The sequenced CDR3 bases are TGTGCCAGCAGCCAAGAGGTCCTGGGGGCAAACACCGGGCAGCTCTAC.

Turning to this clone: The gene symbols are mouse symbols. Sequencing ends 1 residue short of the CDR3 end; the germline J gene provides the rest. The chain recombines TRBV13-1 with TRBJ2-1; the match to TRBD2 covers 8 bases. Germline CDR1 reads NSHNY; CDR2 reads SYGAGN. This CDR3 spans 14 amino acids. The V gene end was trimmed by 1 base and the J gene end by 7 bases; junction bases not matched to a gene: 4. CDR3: CASSDLGGGAEQFF. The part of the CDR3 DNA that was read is TGTGCCAGCAGTGATCTGGGGGGAGGGGCTGAGCAGTTC.

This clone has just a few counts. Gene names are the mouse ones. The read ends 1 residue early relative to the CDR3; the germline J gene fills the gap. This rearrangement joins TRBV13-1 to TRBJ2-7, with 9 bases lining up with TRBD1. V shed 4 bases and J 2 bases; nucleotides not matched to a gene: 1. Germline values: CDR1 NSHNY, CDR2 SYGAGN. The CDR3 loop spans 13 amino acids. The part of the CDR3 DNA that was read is TGTGCCAGCAGTCGGACAGGGGCCTATGAACAGTAC. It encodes CASSRTGAYEQY. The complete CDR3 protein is CASSRTGAYEQYF.

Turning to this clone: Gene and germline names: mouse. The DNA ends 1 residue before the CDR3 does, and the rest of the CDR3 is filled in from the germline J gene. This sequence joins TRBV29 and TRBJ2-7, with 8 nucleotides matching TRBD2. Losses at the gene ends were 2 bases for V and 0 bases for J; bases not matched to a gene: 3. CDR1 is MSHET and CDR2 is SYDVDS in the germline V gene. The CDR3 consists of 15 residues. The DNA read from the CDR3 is TGTGCTAGCAGTTTAACTGGGGGTAGCTCCTATGAACAGTAC. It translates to CASSLTGGSSYEQY. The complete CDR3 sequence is CASSLTGGSSYEQYF.

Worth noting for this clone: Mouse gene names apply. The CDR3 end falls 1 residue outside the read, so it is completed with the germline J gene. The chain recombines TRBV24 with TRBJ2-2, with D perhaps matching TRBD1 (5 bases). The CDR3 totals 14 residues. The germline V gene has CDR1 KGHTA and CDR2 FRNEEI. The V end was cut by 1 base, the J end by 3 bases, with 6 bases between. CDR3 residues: CASSLSTDTGQLYF. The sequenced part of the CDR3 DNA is TGTGCCAGCAGTCTGTCGACAGACACCGGGCAGCTCTAC.

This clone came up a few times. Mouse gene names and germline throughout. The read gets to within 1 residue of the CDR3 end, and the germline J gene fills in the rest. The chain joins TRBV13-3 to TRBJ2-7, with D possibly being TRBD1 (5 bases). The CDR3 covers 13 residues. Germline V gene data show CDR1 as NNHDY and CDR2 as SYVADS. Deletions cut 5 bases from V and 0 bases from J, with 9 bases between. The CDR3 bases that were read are TGTGCCAGCAGCCCAGACAGCTCCTATGAACAGTAC. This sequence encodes CASSPDSSYEQY. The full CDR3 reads CASSPDSSYEQYF.

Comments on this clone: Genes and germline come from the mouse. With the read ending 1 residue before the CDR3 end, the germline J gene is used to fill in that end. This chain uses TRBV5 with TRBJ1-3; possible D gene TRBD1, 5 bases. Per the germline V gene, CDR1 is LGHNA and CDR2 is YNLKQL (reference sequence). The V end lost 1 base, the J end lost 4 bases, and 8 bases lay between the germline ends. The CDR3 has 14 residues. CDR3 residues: CASSQAGRGNTLYF. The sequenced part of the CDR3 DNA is TGTGCCAGCAGCCAAGCAGGGCGAGGAAATACGCTCTAT.

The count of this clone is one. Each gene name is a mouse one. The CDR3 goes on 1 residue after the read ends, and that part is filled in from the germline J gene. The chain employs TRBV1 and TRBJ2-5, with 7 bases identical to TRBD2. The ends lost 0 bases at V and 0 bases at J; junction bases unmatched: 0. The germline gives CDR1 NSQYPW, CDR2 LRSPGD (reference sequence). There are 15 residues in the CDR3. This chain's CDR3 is CTCSADWGNQDTQYF. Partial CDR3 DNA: TGCACCTGCAGTGCAGACTGGGGGAACCAAGACACCCAGTAC.

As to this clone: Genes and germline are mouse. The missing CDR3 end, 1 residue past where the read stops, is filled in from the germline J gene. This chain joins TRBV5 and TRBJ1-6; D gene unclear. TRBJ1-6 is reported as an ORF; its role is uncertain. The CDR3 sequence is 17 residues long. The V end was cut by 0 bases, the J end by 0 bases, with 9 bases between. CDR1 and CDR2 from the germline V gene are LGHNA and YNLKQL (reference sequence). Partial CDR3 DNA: TGTGCCAGCAGCCAAGATCGGGCTGATTCCTATAATTCGCCCCTCTAC. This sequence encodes CASSQDRADSYNSPLY. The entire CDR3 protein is CASSQDRADSYNSPLYF.

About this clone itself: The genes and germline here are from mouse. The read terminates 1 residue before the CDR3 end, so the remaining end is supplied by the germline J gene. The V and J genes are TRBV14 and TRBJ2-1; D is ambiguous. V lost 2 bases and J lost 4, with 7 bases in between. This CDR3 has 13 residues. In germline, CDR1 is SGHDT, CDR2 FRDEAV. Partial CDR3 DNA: TGTGCCAGCAGTTTGGGAGGGTATGCTGAGCAGTTC. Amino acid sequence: CASSLGGYAEQF. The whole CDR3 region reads CASSLGGYAEQFF.

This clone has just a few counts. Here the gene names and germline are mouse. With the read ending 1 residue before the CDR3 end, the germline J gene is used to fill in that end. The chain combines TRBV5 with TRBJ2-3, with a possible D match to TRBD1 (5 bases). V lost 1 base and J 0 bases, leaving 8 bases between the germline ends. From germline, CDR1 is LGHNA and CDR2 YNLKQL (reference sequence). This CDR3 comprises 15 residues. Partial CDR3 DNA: TGTGCCAGCAGCCAAGGGACAACTAGTGCAGAAACGCTGTAT. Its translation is CASSQGTTSAETLY. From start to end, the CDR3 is CASSQGTTSAETLYF.

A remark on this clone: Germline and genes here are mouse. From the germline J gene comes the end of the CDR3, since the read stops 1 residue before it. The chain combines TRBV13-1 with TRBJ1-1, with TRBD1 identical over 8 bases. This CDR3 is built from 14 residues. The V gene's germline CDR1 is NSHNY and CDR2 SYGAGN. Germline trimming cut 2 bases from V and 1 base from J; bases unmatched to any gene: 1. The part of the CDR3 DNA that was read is TGTGCCAGCAGTGACAGGGGGCAAAACACAGAAGTCTTC. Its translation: CASSDRGQNTEVF. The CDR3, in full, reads CASSDRGQNTEVFF.

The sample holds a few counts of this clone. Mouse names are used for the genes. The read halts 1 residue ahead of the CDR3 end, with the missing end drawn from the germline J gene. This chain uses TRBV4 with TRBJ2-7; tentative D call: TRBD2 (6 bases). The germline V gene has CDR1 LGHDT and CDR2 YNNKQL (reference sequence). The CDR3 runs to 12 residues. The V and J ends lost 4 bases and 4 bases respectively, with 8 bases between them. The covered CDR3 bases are TGTGCCAGCAGCTTACTGGGATATGAACAGTAC. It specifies CASSLLGYEQY. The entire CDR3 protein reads CASSLLGYEQYF.

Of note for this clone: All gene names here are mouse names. This CDR3 is CASGWGGQNTLYF. The part of the CDR3 DNA that was read is TGTGCCAGCGGCTGGGGGGGCCAAAACACCTTGTAC. The V call is TRBV13-2, the J call TRBJ2-4; 10 nucleotides align to TRBD2. Coverage ceases 1 residue before the CDR3 finishes, and the germline J gene fills in the end. CDR1 NNHNN and CDR2 SYGAGS come from the germline V gene (reference sequence). V dropped 5 bases and J dropped 3; count of bases not matched to a gene: 0. The CDR3 has 13 amino acids.

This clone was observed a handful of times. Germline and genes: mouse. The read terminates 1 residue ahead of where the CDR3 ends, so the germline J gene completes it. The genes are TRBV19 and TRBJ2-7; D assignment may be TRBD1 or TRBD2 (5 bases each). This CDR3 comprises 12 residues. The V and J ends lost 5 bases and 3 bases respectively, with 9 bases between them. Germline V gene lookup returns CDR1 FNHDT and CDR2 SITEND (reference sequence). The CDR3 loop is CASRGQGYEQYF. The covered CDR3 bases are TGTGCCAGCAGGGGGCAGGGCTATGAACAGTAC.

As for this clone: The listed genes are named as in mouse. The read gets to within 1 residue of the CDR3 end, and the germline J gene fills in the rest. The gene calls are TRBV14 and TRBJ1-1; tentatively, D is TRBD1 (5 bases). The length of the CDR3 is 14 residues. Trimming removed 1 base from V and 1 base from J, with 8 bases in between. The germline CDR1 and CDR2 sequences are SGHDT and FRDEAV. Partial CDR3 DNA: TGTGCCAGCAGTTTCGGGCAGGGGAACACAGAAGTCTTC. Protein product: CASSFGQGNTEVF. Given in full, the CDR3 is CASSFGQGNTEVFF.